The 23 T cell receptor beta chains below were found in one sample sequenced in a study of blood T cells in healthy people across ages. Alongside a J-beta primer mix, a sample-barcoded 5' primer served in a second PCR lasting roughly 6 to 11 cycles. TCRdb reprocessed the 5' RACE reads with MiXCR, giving one entry per CDR3 protein. Among 750,000 to 850,000 distinct CDR3 sequences listed, 20% to 30% were seen once. The sample was also linked to a second study, of T cells of mothers and their children.

Sequencing used blood. The source of these receptors is a boy aged 5-17 years in good health.

This clonotype was detected only a few times. The chain has TRBV18 and TRBJ2-3; D unresolved. V lost 6 bases and J lost 5, with 15 bases in between. The CDR3 contains 14 residues. Germline V gives CDR1 KGHSH, CDR2 LQKENI. The chain's CDR3 is CASSIGRSGDTQYF. As DNA, the CDR3 is TGTGCCAGCTCTATAGGCAGGTCTGGAGATACGCAGTATTTT.

This clonotype was detected a few times. The gene calls are TRBV7-2 and TRBJ1-2; 7 nucleotides match TRBD1. The V and J ends lost 5 bases and 2 bases, in that order; junction bases with no gene match: 5. This CDR3 has 14 amino acids. Germline values: CDR1 SGHTA, CDR2 FQGNSA. The CDR3 reads CASSTTTGNYGYTF. CDR3 bases: TGTGCCAGCAGCACAACGACAGGGAACTATGGCTACACCTTC.

This clonotype was observed a few times. This chain joins TRBV5-1 and TRBJ2-7; TRBD1 is a possible D gene (6 bases). The CDR3 sequence is 14 residues long. Germline lookup yields CDR1 SGHRS and CDR2 YFSETQ. V was pared by 3 bases and J by 1 base, with 11 bases between. The CDR3 bases are TGCGCCAGCAGCTCCTGGACAGTTTCCTACGAGCAGTACTTC. Translation gives CASSSWTVSYEQYF.

This clonotype has only a few counts. The chain combines TRBV12-3 or TRBV12-4 with TRBJ2-2, with 9 positions matching TRBD2. The CDR3 is 13 residues long. J was trimmed by 11 bases and V by 5 bases; bases with no gene match: 6. The CDR3 loop is CASSTTSGVELFF. The CDR3 region has the DNA TGTGCCAGCAGTACGACTAGCGGAGTAGAGCTGTTTTTT.

This clonotype was counted between two and nine times. This sequence joins TRBV9 and TRBJ2-5; tentatively, D is TRBD1 (5 bases). The J call could be wrong; TRBJ2-7 is a better fit for the DNA end. The germline gives CDR1 SGDLS, CDR2 YYNGEE. The CDR3 contains 15 residues. This CDR3 is CASSVATDPSYEQYF. As DNA, the CDR3 is TGTGCCAGCAGCGTAGCGACAGACCCCTCCTACGAGCAGTACTTC.

In this sample, this clonotype turned up a few times. The genes are TRBV25-1 and TRBJ2-7; TRBD2 matches at 7 bases. This CDR3 comprises 15 residues. CDR1 and CDR2 from the germline V gene are MGHDK and SYGVNS. Unmatched junction bases numbered 10, after V lost 6 bases and J lost 2 bases. CDR3 DNA: TGTGCCAGCAGCGGCACTAGCGAATATACCTACGAGCAGTACTTC. Residues: CASSGTSEYTYEQYF.

This clonotype was detected a few times. The CDR3 coding sequence is TGCAGCGTTGCTTCTCGTACTAGCGCCCAAGAGACCCAGTACTTC. Translated: CSVASRTSAQETQYF. This chain links TRBV29-1 with TRBJ2-5; 7 nucleotides line up with TRBD2. This CDR3 is 15 amino acids long. V lost 4 bases and J lost 1; bases outside the gene matches: 9. Germline-derived CDR1 and CDR2 are SQVTM and ANQGSEA.

This chain joins TRBV27 and TRBJ2-5, with 10 bases identical to TRBD2. The assigned J gene may be wrong: the sequence end matches TRBJ2-1 better. The CDR3 totals 15 residues. Germline assignment: CDR1 MNHEY and CDR2 SMNVEV (reference sequence). For the CDR3, the DNA is TGTGCCAGCAGTTCAGGGAGCGGGGGGGCCCGGGAGCAGTTCTTC. Protein sequence: CASSSGSGGAREQFF.

The gene calls are TRBV6-5 and TRBJ2-7, with 12 positions matching TRBD1. With V trimmed by 0 bases and J by 6 bases, 6 bases remained unmatched. There are 16 residues in the CDR3. Germline assignment: CDR1 MNHEY and CDR2 SVGAGI. CDR3 coding DNA: TGTGCCAGCAGTTACTCCGGGACAGGGGGCTTGGCCGAGCAGTACTTC. Translating gives CASSYSGTGGLAEQYF.

The J gene is TRBJ1-1, the V gene TRBV7-9; D uncertain. Per the germline V gene, CDR1 is SEHNR and CDR2 is FQNEAQ (reference sequence). The ends were cut back, 5 bases at V and 1 base at J, with 17 bases in the middle. The CDR3 is 16 residues long. Written as DNA, the CDR3 is TGTGCCAGCAGCCAACGACCCTCGGGCGGGAACACTGAAGCTTTCTTT. Protein sequence: CASSQRPSGGNTEAFF.

This clonotype was seen a handful of times. The rearrangement links TRBV9 to TRBJ2-7; 8 bases align to TRBD2. CDR3 size: 15 residues. From germline, CDR1 is SGDLS and CDR2 YYNGEE. Trimming took 3 bases from V and 3 from J; bases not matched to a gene: 8. This chain's CDR3 is CASSASGSGSYEQYF. The DNA for the CDR3 is TGTGCCAGCAGCGCCAGTGGCAGCGGGAGCTACGAGCAGTACTTC.

This clonotype was observed a few times. V usage is TRBV5-6 and J usage is TRBJ2-1; unclear D gene. Germline V gives CDR1 SGHDT, CDR2 YYEEEE. The ends were cut back, 3 bases at V and 4 bases at J, with 8 bases in the middle. This CDR3 is built from 13 residues. The CDR3 loop is CASSSSLYNEQFF. The CDR3, as DNA: TGTGCCAGCAGCTCTTCACTATACAATGAGCAGTTCTTC. Complete variable domain (other parts from reference TRBV5-6 and TRBJ2-1): DAGVTQSPTHLIKTRGQQVTLRCSPKSGHDTVSWYQQALGQGPQFIFQYYEEEERQRGNFPDRFSGHQFPNYSSELNVNALLLGDSALYLCASSSSLYNEQFFGPGTRLTVL.

This chain joins TRBV2 and TRBJ2-7; TRBD1 might be the D (5 bases). The V and J ends lost 11 bases and 3 bases respectively, with 14 bases between them. This CDR3 has 12 residues. Germline CDR1 SNHLY, CDR2 FYNNEI. DNA for the CDR3: TGTGCCGGAATGACCGACAGCTACGAGCAGTACTTC. It codes for CAGMTDSYEQYF.

The rearrangement uses TRBV6-1 and TRBJ2-7; D is possibly TRBD1 (6 bases). This CDR3 has 13 amino acids. V was pared by 5 bases and J by 6 bases, with 14 bases between. Germline V gene lookup returns CDR1 MNHNS and CDR2 SASEGT. CDR3 sequence (DNA): TGTGCCAGCAGTCCCAGGGGCCGGGGCGAGCAGTACTTC. Translation: CASSPRGRGEQYF.

A few counts support this clonotype. This chain joins TRBV20-1 and TRBJ2-1; possible D gene TRBD1, 6 bases. The germline V gene has CDR1 DFQATT and CDR2 SNEGSKA (reference sequence). The length of the CDR3 is 16 residues. Trimming shortened V by 0 bases and J by 3 bases, and 15 bases separated the two germline ends. Written as DNA, the CDR3 is TGCAGTGCTAGAGATCAAGACGGACAGTACTACAATGAGCAGTTCTTC. Translation gives CSARDQDGQYYNEQFF.

In this sample, this clonotype turned up a few times. The J gene is TRBJ2-1, the V gene TRBV5-1; D might be TRBD2 (6 bases). This CDR3 region has 15 residues. With 0 bases removed from V and 4 bases from J, the gap between germline ends came to 11 bases. Germline CDR1 and CDR2: SGHRS and YFSETQ. In nucleotides, the CDR3 is TGCGCCAGCAGCTTGGTTGCTAGCGAGTACAATGAGCAGTTCTTC. Residues: CASSLVASEYNEQFF. The whole variable domain, remainder taken from reference TRBV5-1 and TRBJ2-1, is KAGVTQTPRYLIKTRGQQVTLSCSPISGHRSVSWYQQTPGQGLQFLFEYFSETQRNKGNFPGRFSGRQFSNSRSEMNVSTLELGDSALYLCASSLVASEYNEQFFGPGTRLTVL.

This clonotype was observed a few times. The rearrangement links TRBV12-3 or TRBV12-4 to TRBJ2-1, with TRBD1 matching over 9 bases. The length of the CDR3 is 15 residues. V trimming: 6 bases; J trimming: 9 bases; junction bases outside the gene matches: 12. CDR3 in amino acids: CASRPGTGPFSEQFF. The CDR3 nucleotides are TGTGCCAGCAGGCCCGGGACAGGGCCCTTCAGTGAGCAGTTCTTC.

There are a few counts of this clonotype. The J gene is TRBJ2-5, the V gene TRBV19, with D possibly matching TRBD1 (5 bases). The J call may be incorrect, as the DNA end agrees better with TRBJ2-7. CDR1 and CDR2 from the germline V gene are LNHDA and SQIVND (reference sequence). The CDR3 totals 12 residues. The CDR3 here is CASSTDRYEQYF. CDR3 nucleotides: TGTGCCAGTAGTACCGACAGATACGAGCAGTACTTC.

This clonotype was picked up a small number of times. The CDR3 loop is CASSQELIANYIQYF. CDR3 coding DNA: TGTGCCAGCAGCCAAGAATTGATAGCCAACTACATTCAGTACTTC. The V gene is TRBV3-1, the J gene TRBJ2-4; D unresolved. V was clipped by 0 bases and J by 8 bases, with 14 bases between them. CDR1 LGHDT and CDR2 YNNKEL come from the germline V gene (reference sequence). This CDR3 has 15 amino acids.

This clonotype was seen only a few times. The CDR3 DNA is TGTGCCAGCAGCCAAGATGACAAGGGAGAGACCCAGTACTTC. This translates into CASSQDDKGETQYF. V usage is TRBV4-2 and J usage is TRBJ2-5; D not resolved. V lost 0 bases and J 4 bases, leaving 9 bases between the germline ends. The CDR3 has 14 amino acids. From germline, CDR1 is LGHNA and CDR2 YNFKEQ.

This clonotype occurred many times. V is TRBV20-1 and J is TRBJ1-2; D is possibly TRBD1 (6 bases). The CDR3 runs to 13 residues. V was clipped by 5 bases and J by 5 bases, with 15 bases between them. Per the germline V gene, CDR1 is DFQATT and CDR2 is SNEGSKA (reference sequence). The CDR3 sequence is CSASRDNYYGYTF. The DNA for the CDR3 is TGCAGTGCTTCCCGGGACAACTATTATGGCTACACCTTC.

The genes are TRBV20-1 and TRBJ2-5, with D perhaps matching TRBD2 (7 bases). Trimming left V 6 bases short and J 2 bases short, with 16 bases between. Germline CDR1 and CDR2: DFQATT and SNEGSKA (reference sequence). This CDR3 has 14 residues. The CDR3 loop is CSAQRGGTQETQYF. In DNA, the CDR3 is TGCAGTGCCCAAAGGGGGGGGACGCAAGAGACCCAGTACTTC.

This clonotype was observed a handful of times. The gene calls are TRBV12-3 or TRBV12-4 and TRBJ2-3; D is perhaps TRBD1 or TRBD2 (5 bases each). The V gene lost 1 base and the J gene lost 5 bases, with 19 bases spanning the gap. The CDR3 extends over 17 amino acids. The DNA for the CDR3 is TGTGCCAGCAGTTTAGAAGGTTTCGGAGGTCAGGGAGATACGCAGTATTTT. It translates to CASSLEGFGGQGDTQYF.